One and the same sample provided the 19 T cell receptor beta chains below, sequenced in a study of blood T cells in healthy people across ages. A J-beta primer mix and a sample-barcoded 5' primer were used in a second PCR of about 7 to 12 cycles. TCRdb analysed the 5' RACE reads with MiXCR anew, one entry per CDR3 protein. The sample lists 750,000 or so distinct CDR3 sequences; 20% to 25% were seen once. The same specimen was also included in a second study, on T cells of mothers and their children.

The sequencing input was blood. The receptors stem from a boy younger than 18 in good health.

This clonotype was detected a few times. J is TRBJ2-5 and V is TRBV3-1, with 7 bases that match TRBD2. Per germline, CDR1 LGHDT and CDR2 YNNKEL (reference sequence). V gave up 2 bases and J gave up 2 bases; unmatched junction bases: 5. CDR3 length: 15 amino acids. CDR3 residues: CASSQQAGLQETQYF. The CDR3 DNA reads TGTGCCAGCAGCCAACAAGCGGGGTTGCAAGAGACCCAGTACTTC.

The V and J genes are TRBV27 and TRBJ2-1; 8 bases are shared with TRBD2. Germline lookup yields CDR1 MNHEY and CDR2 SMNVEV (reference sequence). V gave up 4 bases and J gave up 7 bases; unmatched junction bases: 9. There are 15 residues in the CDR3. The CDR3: CASSSPGLEGNEQFF. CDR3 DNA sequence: TGTGCCAGCAGTTCCCCGGGACTAGAGGGAAATGAGCAGTTCTTC.

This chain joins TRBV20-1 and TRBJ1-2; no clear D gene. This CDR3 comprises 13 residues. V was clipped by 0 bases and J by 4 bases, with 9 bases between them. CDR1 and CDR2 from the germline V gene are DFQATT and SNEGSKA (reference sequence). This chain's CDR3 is CSARDLNIYGYTF. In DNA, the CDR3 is TGCAGTGCTAGAGATCTGAACATCTATGGCTACACCTTC.

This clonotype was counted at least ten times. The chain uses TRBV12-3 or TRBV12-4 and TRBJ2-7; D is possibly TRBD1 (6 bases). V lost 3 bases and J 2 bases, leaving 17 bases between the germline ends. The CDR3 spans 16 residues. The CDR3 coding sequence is TGTGCCAGCAGTTTTGTAAGCGCAGGGGCGCCCTACGAGCAGTACTTC. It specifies CASSFVSAGAPYEQYF.

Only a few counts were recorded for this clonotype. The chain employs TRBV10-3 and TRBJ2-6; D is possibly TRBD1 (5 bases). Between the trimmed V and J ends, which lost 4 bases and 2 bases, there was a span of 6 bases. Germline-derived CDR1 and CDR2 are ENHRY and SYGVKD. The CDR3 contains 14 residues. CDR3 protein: CAISGTTGANVLTF. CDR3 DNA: TGTGCCATCAGTGGGACAACTGGGGCCAACGTCCTGACTTTC.

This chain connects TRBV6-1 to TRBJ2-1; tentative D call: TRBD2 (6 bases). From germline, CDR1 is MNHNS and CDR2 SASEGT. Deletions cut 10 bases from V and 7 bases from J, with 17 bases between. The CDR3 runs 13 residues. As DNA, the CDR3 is TGTGCCACTCTAGCGCGGTCCTCTAATGAGCAGTTCTTC. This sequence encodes CATLARSSNEQFF.

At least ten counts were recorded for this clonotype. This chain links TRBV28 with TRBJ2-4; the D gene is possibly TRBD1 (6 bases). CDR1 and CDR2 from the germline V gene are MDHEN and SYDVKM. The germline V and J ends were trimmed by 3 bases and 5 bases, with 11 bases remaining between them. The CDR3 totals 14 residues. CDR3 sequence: CASSLYPGENIQYF. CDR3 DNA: TGTGCCAGCAGTTTGTACCCAGGGGAAAACATTCAGTACTTC.

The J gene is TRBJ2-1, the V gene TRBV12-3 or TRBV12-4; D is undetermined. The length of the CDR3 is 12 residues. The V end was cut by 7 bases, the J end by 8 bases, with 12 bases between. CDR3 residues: CASTRTADEQFF. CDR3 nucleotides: TGTGCCAGCACCCGAACCGCCGATGAGCAGTTCTTC.

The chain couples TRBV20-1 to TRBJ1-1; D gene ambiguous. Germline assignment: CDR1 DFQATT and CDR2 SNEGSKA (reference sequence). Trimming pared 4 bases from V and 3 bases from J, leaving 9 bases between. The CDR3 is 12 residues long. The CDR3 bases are TGCAGTGCTATCAGTGGGGACACTGAAGCTTTCTTT. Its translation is CSAISGDTEAFF.

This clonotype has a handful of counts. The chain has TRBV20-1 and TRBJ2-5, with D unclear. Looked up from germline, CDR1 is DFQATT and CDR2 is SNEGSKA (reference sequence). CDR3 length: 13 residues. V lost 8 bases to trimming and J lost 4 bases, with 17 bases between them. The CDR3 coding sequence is TGCAGTCCCTCCTCCCGGCAGGCAGAGACCCAGTACTTC. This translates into CSPSSRQAETQYF.

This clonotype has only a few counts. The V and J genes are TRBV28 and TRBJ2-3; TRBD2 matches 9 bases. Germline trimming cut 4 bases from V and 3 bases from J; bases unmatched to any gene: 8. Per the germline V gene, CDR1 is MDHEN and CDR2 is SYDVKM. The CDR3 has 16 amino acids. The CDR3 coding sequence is TGTGCCAGCAGTTATAGCGGGAGAGGCCGAACAGATACGCAGTATTTT. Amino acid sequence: CASSYSGRGRTDTQYF.

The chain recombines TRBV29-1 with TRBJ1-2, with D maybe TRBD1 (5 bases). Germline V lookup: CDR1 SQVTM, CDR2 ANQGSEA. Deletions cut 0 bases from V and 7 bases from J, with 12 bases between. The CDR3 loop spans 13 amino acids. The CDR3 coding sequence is TGCAGCGTTGAAGATCTGCCGGGGGGTGGCTACACCTTC. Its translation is CSVEDLPGGGYTF.

CDR3 nucleotides: TGTGCCACCGCAGAGAGGGACTCACCCCTCCACTTT. It yields the protein CATAERDSPLHF. The rearrangement uses TRBV10-3 and TRBJ1-6, with D possibly TRBD1 on 5 matching bases. Germline CDR1 reads ENHRY; CDR2 reads SYGVKD. V lost 10 bases to trimming and J lost 10 bases, with 14 bases between them. The CDR3 has 12 amino acids.

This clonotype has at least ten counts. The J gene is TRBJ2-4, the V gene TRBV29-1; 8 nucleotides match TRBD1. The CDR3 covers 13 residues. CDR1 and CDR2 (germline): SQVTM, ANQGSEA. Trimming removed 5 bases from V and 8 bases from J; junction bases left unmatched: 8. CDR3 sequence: CSVRQGLGDIQYF. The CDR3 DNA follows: TGCAGCGTTCGACAGGGGTTAGGGGACATTCAGTACTTC.

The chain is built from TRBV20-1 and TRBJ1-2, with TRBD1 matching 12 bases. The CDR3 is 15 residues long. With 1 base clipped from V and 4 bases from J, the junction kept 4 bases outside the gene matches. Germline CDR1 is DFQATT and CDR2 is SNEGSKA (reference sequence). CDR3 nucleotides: TGCAGTGCTAGAGGGGGACAGGGGGCTTTCTATGGCTACACCTTC. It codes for CSARGGQGAFYGYTF.

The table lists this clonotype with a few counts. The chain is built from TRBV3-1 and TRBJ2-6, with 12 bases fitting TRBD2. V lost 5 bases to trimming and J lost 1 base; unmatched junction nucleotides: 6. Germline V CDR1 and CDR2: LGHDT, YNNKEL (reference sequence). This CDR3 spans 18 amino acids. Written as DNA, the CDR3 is TGTGCCAGCAGCTTGCGGACTAGCGGGAAGTCTGGGGCCAACGTCCTGACTTTC. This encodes CASSLRTSGKSGANVLTF.

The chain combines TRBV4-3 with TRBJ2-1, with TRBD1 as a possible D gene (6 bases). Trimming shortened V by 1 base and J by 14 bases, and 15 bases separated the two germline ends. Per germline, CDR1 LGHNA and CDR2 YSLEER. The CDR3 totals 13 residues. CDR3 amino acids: CASSQVLQGSKFF. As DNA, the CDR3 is TGCGCCAGCAGCCAAGTTCTACAGGGTAGTAAGTTCTTC.

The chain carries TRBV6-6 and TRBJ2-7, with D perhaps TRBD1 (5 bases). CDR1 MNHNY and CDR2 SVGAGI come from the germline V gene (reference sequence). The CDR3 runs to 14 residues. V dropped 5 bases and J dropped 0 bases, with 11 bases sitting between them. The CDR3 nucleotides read TGTGCCAGCAGTAACAATGGGGCCTCCTACGAGCAGTACTTC. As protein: CASSNNGASYEQYF.

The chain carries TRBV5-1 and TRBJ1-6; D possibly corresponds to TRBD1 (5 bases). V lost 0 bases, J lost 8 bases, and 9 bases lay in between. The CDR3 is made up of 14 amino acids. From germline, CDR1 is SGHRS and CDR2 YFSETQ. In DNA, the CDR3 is TGCGCCAGCAGCTTGGACAGGAGAGATTCACCCCTCCACTTT. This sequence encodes CASSLDRRDSPLHF.